Listed below are T cell receptor beta chains from one sample, sequenced in a study of human thymus T cells. Data came from immunoSEQ multiplex PCR; TCRdb stores just in-frame clones and leaves some out. The data contain under 70,000 clones, 94% of them singletons. The sample was blood. These receptors were obtained from a boy younger than two with a congenital heart defect but otherwise immunologically healthy. CDR3s include the opening cysteine and the closing phenylalanine or tryptophan. A D gene is named only where the DNA matches it firmly. Only some rows state a clone size, as once, few, many or a class for expanded clones.

size: .; V: TRBV23-1; D: .; J: TRBJ2-5; DNA: TGCGCCAGCAGTCGGGCGACGGGCGAGAAATGCAGGGTACAAGAGACCCAGTACTTC; CDR3: CASSRATGEKCRVQETQYF
size: .; V: TRBV28; D: .; J: TRBJ1-5; DNA: TGTGCCAGCAGTTTGGGTAATCAGCCCCAGCATTTT; CDR3: CASSLGNQPQHF
size: many; V: TRBV6-5; D: TRBD1; J: TRBJ1-1; DNA: TGTGCCAGCAGTTACTCCGGGACAGGGGGCACTGAAGCTTTCTTT; CDR3: CASSYSGTGGTEAFF
size: once; V: TRBV10-3; D: .; J: TRBJ1-2; DNA: TGTGCCATCACTGATACAGGGTCCTATGGCTACACCTTC; CDR3: CAITDTGSYGYTF
size: .; V: TRBV2; D: TRBD1; J: TRBJ1-4; DNA: TGTGCCAGCAGTGAAAGGACAGGGGGGGAAAAACTGTTTTTT; CDR3: CASSERTGGEKLFF
size: once; V: TRBV28; D: TRBD2; J: TRBJ2-1; DNA: TGTGCCAGCAGTTTAATTGCGGGAGGGGCCCATGAGCAGTTCTTC; CDR3: CASSLIAGGAHEQFF
size: .; V: TRBV7-9; D: TRBD2; J: TRBJ2-6; DNA: TGTGCCAGCAGGTCCCGCGCCCCGGGGGGTGGGGCCAACGTCCTGACTTTC; CDR3: CASRSRAPGGGANVLTF
size: once; V: TRBV6-1; D: .; J: TRBJ2-3; DNA: TGTGCCAGCAGTGAAGTGGAAGGAGGCACAGATACGCAGTATTTT; CDR3: CASSEVEGGTDTQYF
size: once; V: TRBV5-1; D: .; J: TRBJ2-5; DNA: TGCGCCAGCAGCCGATCCGGCGTGTTTTCGGAGACCCAGTACTTC; CDR3: CASSRSGVFSETQYF
size: .; V: TRBV5-6; D: .; J: TRBJ1-3; DNA: TGTGCCAGCAGCCCCCGGACCCTAGGAAACACCATATATTTT; CDR3: CASSPRTLGNTIYF
size: .; V: TRBV28; D: .; J: TRBJ2-7; DNA: TGTGCCAGCAGTGGAAAGGACAGATACTACGAGCAGTACTTC; CDR3: CASSGKDRYYEQYF
size: .; V: TRBV19; D: .; J: TRBJ2-7; DNA: TGTGCCAGTAGTATAGACCGGGCAGCCTACGAGCAGTACTTC; CDR3: CASSIDRAAYEQYF
size: .; V: TRBV20-1; D: .; J: TRBJ2-1; DNA: TGCAGTGCTTACCGCTACAATGAGCAGTTCTTC; CDR3: CSAYRYNEQFF
size: .; V: TRBV7-2; D: .; J: TRBJ2-3; DNA: TGTGCCAGCAGCTTAGAAGGCTCTAAAACAGATACGCAGTATTTT; CDR3: CASSLEGSKTDTQYF
size: few; V: TRBV6-6; D: .; J: TRBJ1-1; DNA: TGTGCCAGCAGGCAGGCGGACACTGAAGCTTTCTTT; CDR3: CASRQADTEAFF
size: once; V: TRBV29-1; D: .; J: TRBJ1-2; DNA: TGCAGCGTTGAAGTGGGGTGGTACTATGGCTACACCTTC; CDR3: CSVEVGWYYGYTF
size: .; V: TRBV4-2; D: .; J: TRBJ2-6; DNA: TGTGCCAGCAGCCAAGAGAGTCGATCGGGGTCTGGGGCCAACGTCCTGACTTTC; CDR3: CASSQESRSGSGANVLTF
size: .; V: TRBV15; D: TRBD2; J: TRBJ2-1; DNA: TGTGCCACCAGCAGTCCTACGGGACTAGCGGGGGGGAGGGCCTACAATGAGCAGTTCTTC; CDR3: CATSSPTGLAGGRAYNEQFF
size: .; V: TRBV5-4; D: TRBD2; J: TRBJ2-1; DNA: TGTGCCAGCAGCTTGGATAGCGGGGGCTACAATGAGCAGTTCTTC; CDR3: CASSLDSGGYNEQFF
size: few; V: TRBV10-1; D: .; J: TRBJ2-7; DNA: TGCGCCAGCAGTGTTGACAGTACCTACGAGCAGTACTTC; CDR3: CASSVDSTYEQYF
size: .; V: TRBV11-2; D: .; J: TRBJ2-3; DNA: TGTGCCAGCAGCAACACAGATACGCAGTATTTT; CDR3: CASSNTDTQYF
size: .; V: TRBV7-2; D: TRBD1; J: TRBJ2-2; DNA: TGTGCCAGCAGCCCAGACAGGGCGAACACCGGGGAGCTGTTTTTT; CDR3: CASSPDRANTGELFF
size: .; V: TRBV6-6; D: .; J: TRBJ2-5; DNA: TGTGCCAGCGGTAACGACGGGCAAGAGACCCAGTACTTC; CDR3: CASGNDGQETQYF
size: .; V: TRBV11-2; D: TRBD1; J: TRBJ1-2; DNA: TGTGCCAGCAGCTTTGTTGGGACAGGGAGCAACTATGGCTACACCTTC; CDR3: CASSFVGTGSNYGYTF
size: .; V: TRBV2; D: TRBD1; J: TRBJ1-3; DNA: TGTGCCAGCAGTGAAAGGACAGGAATCTCTGGAAACACCATATATTTT; CDR3: CASSERTGISGNTIYF
size: .; V: TRBV2; D: .; J: TRBJ1-3; DNA: TGTGCCAGCAGTGATAGGACGGCTGCTGGAAACACCATATATTTT; CDR3: CASSDRTAAGNTIYF
size: .; V: TRBV7-8; D: .; J: TRBJ2-7; DNA: TGTGCCAGCAGCTTAGTTCCCGGTACCTACGAGCAGTACTTC; CDR3: CASSLVPGTYEQYF
size: .; V: TRBV28; D: TRBD2; J: TRBJ2-3; DNA: TGTGCCAGCAGTTTCCGTGGGAGGGCCTTCAACACAGATACGCAGTATTTT; CDR3: CASSFRGRAFNTDTQYF
size: .; V: TRBV10-3; D: TRBD1; J: TRBJ1-3; DNA: TGTGCCATCAGTGACCCAACAGGGGCGCTCTCTGGAAACACCATATATTTT; CDR3: CAISDPTGALSGNTIYF
size: .; V: TRBV2; D: .; J: TRBJ2-3; DNA: TGTGCCAGCAGTGTCGAGGGCACAGATACGCAGTATTTT; CDR3: CASSVEGTDTQYF
size: .; V: TRBV7-2; D: .; J: TRBJ2-4; DNA: TGTGCCAGCAGCTTAGTAGGGTCCGTGCTTTCCATTCAGTACTTC; CDR3: CASSLVGSVLSIQYF
size: .; V: TRBV6-6; D: TRBD2; J: TRBJ2-7; DNA: TGTGCCAGCACCACCCCCGGGACTAGCGGGGTCTACGAGCAGTACTTC; CDR3: CASTTPGTSGVYEQYF
size: .; V: TRBV4-2; D: .; J: TRBJ1-1; DNA: TGTGCCAGCAGCCAGAGTTTAAGGCAGGCCGTAACTTTCTTT; CDR3: CASSQSLRQAVTFF
size: .; V: TRBV2; D: .; J: TRBJ2-1; DNA: TGTGCCAGCCAGGTCGAGAGCTCCTACAATGAGCAGTTCTTC; CDR3: CASQVESSYNEQFF
size: .; V: TRBV5-6; D: TRBD1; J: TRBJ1-2; DNA: TGTGCCAGCAGCTTGGCCGTTTCCAGGACAGGGAGTAACTATGGCTACACCTTC; CDR3: CASSLAVSRTGSNYGYTF
size: .; V: TRBV14; D: .; J: TRBJ2-3; DNA: TGTGCCAGCAGCCGGCGGGAAAGCACAGATACGCAGTATTTT; CDR3: CASSRRESTDTQYF
size: .; V: TRBV28; D: .; J: TRBJ2-4; DNA: TGTGCCAGCAGTTTTGGGGGTGCCAAAAACATTCAGTACTTC; CDR3: CASSFGGAKNIQYF
size: .; V: TRBV2; D: .; J: TRBJ1-3; DNA: TGTGCCAGCAGTGAACGTCGGGGGGCTGGAAACACCATATATTTT; CDR3: CASSERRGAGNTIYF
size: .; V: TRBV28; D: .; J: TRBJ2-3; DNA: TGTGCCAGCAGCACAGTCACAGATACGCAGTATTTT; CDR3: CASSTVTDTQYF
size: .; V: TRBV7-9; D: TRBD1; J: TRBJ1-3; DNA: TGTGCCAGCAGCCAGGGGGCGAGCTCTGGAAACACCATATATTTT; CDR3: CASSQGASSGNTIYF
size: .; V: TRBV2; D: .; J: TRBJ2-5; DNA: TGTGCCAGCAGTGAAAGGCGGTTAGGGGAGACCCAGTACTTC; CDR3: CASSERRLGETQYF
size: .; V: TRBV6-5; D: .; J: TRBJ2-7; DNA: TGTGCCAGCAGTTACGGAATTGATTCCTACGAGCAGTACTTC; CDR3: CASSYGIDSYEQYF
size: .; V: TRBV2; D: TRBD2; J: TRBJ2-1; DNA: TGTGCCAGCAGTGAGAGACTAGCGGACTACAATGAGCAGTTCTTC; CDR3: CASSERLADYNEQFF
size: once; V: TRBV27; D: TRBD2; J: TRBJ2-7; DNA: TGTGCCAGCAGTTTATTGGCGGGCGGGAGCTCCTACGAGCAGTACTTC; CDR3: CASSLLAGGSSYEQYF
size: .; V: TRBV10-3; D: TRBD1; J: TRBJ2-1; DNA: TGTGCCACCGTGGACAGGGGGGATAATGAGCAGTTCTTC; CDR3: CATVDRGDNEQFF
size: .; V: TRBV30; D: .; J: TRBJ2-3; DNA: TGTGCCTGGAGCGAGGGACGGAGCACAGATACGCAGTATTTT; CDR3: CAWSEGRSTDTQYF
size: .; V: TRBV6-5; D: .; J: TRBJ1-1; DNA: TGTGCCAGCAGTTGGAGGGGCAGGGCGAACACTGAAGCTTTCTTT; CDR3: CASSWRGRANTEAFF
size: once; V: TRBV28; D: .; J: TRBJ2-2; DNA: TGTGCCAGCAGTTTAGGTGGCGGGGAGCTGTTTTTT; CDR3: CASSLGGGELFF
size: .; V: TRBV4-1; D: .; J: TRBJ1-1; DNA: TGCGCCAGCAGCCACCCCGGGGGGAGCGTGAACACTGAAGCTTTCTTT; CDR3: CASSHPGGSVNTEAFF